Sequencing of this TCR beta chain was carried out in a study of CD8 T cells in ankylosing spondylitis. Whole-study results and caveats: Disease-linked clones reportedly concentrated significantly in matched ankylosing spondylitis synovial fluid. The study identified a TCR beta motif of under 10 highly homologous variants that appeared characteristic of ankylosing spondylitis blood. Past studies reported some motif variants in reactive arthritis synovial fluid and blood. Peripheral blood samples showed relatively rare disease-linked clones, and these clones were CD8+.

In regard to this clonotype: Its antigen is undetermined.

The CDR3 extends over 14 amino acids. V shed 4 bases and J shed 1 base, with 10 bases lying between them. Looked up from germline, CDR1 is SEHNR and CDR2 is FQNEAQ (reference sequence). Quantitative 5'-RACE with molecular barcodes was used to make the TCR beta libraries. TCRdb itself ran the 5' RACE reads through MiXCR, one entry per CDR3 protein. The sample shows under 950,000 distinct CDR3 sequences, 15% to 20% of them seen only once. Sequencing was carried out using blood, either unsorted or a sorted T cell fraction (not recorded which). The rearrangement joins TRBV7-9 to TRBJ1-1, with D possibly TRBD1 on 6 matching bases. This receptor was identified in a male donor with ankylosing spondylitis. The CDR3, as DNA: TGTGCCAGCAGCTCCACGACAGGGAACACTGAAGCTTTCTTT. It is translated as CASSSTTGNTEAFF.